This entry concerns a single T cell receptor (beta chain). Which antigen it targets is not known. No base qualities exist here, and no much larger clone lies one base off it. Preparation of the library involved PCR. At the Johns Hopkins FTIC core, DNA from the cultured CD4+ T cells underwent TCR sequencing with the Oncomine TCR Beta short-read assay. Genomic DNA was extracted from the cultured CD4+ T cells with the QIAamp micro DNA kit. Oncomine TCR Beta libraries from cultured CD4+ T cells were pooled using unique dual indexes and sequenced on an Illumina iSeq 100. On the authors' methods: Non-productive sequences were removed, and CDR3s not starting with C, not ending with F or W, or shorter than 7 amino acids were discarded. Antigen-specific clonotypes were identified using the MANAFEST web application through comparison of peptide-stimulated wells with reference and other culture wells. For a clone to be called positive, the clone needed an FDR below 0.05, an odds ratio above 5, and a productive frequency above 0.1% in at least two of three replicate wells. Clonotypes that were significantly expanded in both SARS-CoV-2 spike wells and at least one common cold coronavirus spike condition were defined as cross-reactive. Levenshtein distances (stringdist) and unrooted phylogenetic trees (ape) in R version 3.6.1 were used to assess CDR3 homology. TCRdb reprocessing: public reads trimmed at Q25 with fastp, clones called with MiXCR, in-frame beta chains kept. For every CDR3 protein sequence, its rows merge into one entry that carries the most common genes and DNA. What appears here as the V and J calls and clone size reflects TCRdb's work, not the paper's. The sample contains approximately 10,000 distinct CDR3 sequences, approximately 22% of them found a single time. The top ten clonotypes cover 20% to 25% of the sample.

These data are taken from a study of vaccination and CD4 T cells after COVID-19 (dated 2022 in TCRdb). Study-wide context: SARS-CoV-2 positivity had been established in the convalescent patients by nasal swab PCR, and mild disease was recorded in several of these patients and severe disease in one. In the convalescent cohort there were six males and four females, among whom were two Hispanic individuals, seven Caucasians, two Asians and one multiracial person. Participants received two doses of either the Pfizer-BioNTech BNT162b2 vaccine (n=8) or the Moderna mRNA-1273 vaccine (n=2). Post-COVID blood samples were collected from convalescent patients a median of around 96 days after diagnosis, with a range of roughly 30 to 161 days. Post-vaccine blood samples were obtained a median of around 67 days after the second vaccine dose, with a range of about 14 to 250 days. For stimulating the cultures, overlapping spike peptide pools were used, derived from SARS-CoV-2 as well as from the common cold coronaviruses HCoV-NL63, HCoV-OC43 and HCoV-229E. Control cultures used a CEFX viral epitope pool as positive control, an HIV-1 Nef peptide pool as negative control, or no peptide. In around 10 COVID-19 convalescent patients and a handful of infection-naive healthy vaccine recipients, researchers compared the spike-specific CD4+ TCR repertoire from before mRNA vaccination with the repertoire from after.

Interpreted using the paper, the treatment or condition label stands for: approximately nine-day PBMC culture with coronavirus spike peptide pools or control peptides (ViraFEST assay). The ViraFEST assay, used in the study, expanded antigen-specific T cells with peptide pools and then identified the expanded clonotypes through TCR sequencing. The convalescent patients' positive SARS-CoV-2 PCR tests were from March to December 2020, which was before the Alpha, Beta and Delta variants emerged in the United States. Each well held millions of PBMCs cultured in IMDM containing approximately 5% human AB serum and approximately 9.8 IU/ml IL-2, with 8 to 10 ug/ml peptide pools added. On days 3 and 7, half of the culture medium was replaced with fresh IL-2-containing medium. After around 10 days of culture, CD4+ T cells were isolated by negative selection using the EasySep CD4+ T cell isolation kit. Ficoll-Paque Plus gradient centrifugation was used to isolate PBMCs from whole blood, and the isolated PBMCs were then either used fresh or cryopreserved at -140C. Triplicate wells were generally used for each culture condition.

The paper's findings and limits, for the study overall: In convalescent patients, nearly all vaccine-specific clones (304 of 307) were found to be mono-reactive for SARS-CoV-2 spike rather than cross-reactive with common cold coronaviruses. In convalescent patients, a median 86.3% of post-vaccine SARS-CoV-2-reactive clones were detected only after vaccination, and vaccine-specific priming was suggested by this finding. An increase in the median number of SARS-CoV-2-reactive clonotypes from more than 20 after infection to about 39 after vaccination was observed, but the change was not found to be significant. The study included relatively few convalescent patients and did not analyze early timepoints after natural infection.

The sequenced sample was cultured CD4+ T cells from blood. The sequence was obtained from a human donor with COVID-19.

CDR3 protein: CASSTGAVTYEQYF. DNA sequence: TGTGCCAGCTCCACTGGGGCCGTGACCTACGAGCAGTACTTC. The chain couples TRBV18 to TRBJ2-7; tentative D gene TRBD1, with 5 bases matching. Reading the germline V gene gives CDR1 KGHSH and CDR2 LQKENI. From cysteine to phenylalanine, the CDR3 is 14 amino acids long. Only the CDR3 region is kept as DNA, spanning 42 bases read in frame from base 1. V sheds 6 bases and J sheds 2 bases, leaving 14 bases between their ends.